These T cell receptor beta chains were read from a single sample in a study of human versus mouse CDR3 diversity and MHC coevolution. This table comes from immunoSEQ multiplex PCR, and its TCRdb copy is limited to in-frame clones, with some not included. The data contain some 82,000 clones, around 95% of them singletons. The material sequenced was naive CD4+ T cells from blood. The origin of the receptors is a person aged 25 to 75 in good health. CDR3s include the opening cysteine and the closing phenylalanine or tryptophan. The D gene is left open where the match is weak. Clone size, where shown, is once, few, many, or a class for clones that have expanded.

abundance	d_gene	v_gene	j_gene	CDR3nt	CDR3aa
once	.	TRBV19	TRBJ1-1	TGTGCCAGTAGTATAGATTGGTCCAGGGGCACGAACACTGAAGCTTTCTTT	CASSIDWSRGTNTEAFF
.	TRBD2	TRBV5-1	TRBJ2-1	TGCGCCAGCAGCTTAGCGGGAGGCACCTACAATGAGCAGTTCTTC	CASSLAGGTYNEQFF
.	.	TRBV5-6	TRBJ2-2	TGTGCCAGCAGGACAGAGAACACCGGGGAGCTGTTTTTT	CASRTENTGELFF
.	TRBD1	TRBV6-5	TRBJ1-1	TGTGCCAGCAGTCCCGGGACAGGGACGAACACTGAAGCTTTCTTT	CASSPGTGTNTEAFF
.	TRBD1	TRBV6-1	TRBJ1-5	TGTGCCAGCAGTATCGGAATCACAGGGGACCAGCCCCAGCATTTT	CASSIGITGDQPQHF
.	TRBD2	TRBV27	TRBJ2-7	TGTGCCAGCAGTTTAGGGACTAGCGGAACCTACGAGCAGTACTTC	CASSLGTSGTYEQYF
.	TRBD2	TRBV5-1	TRBJ2-5	TGCGCCAGCAGCTTGGACCCTAGCGGGGGGGCCAGGACCCAGTACTTC	CASSLDPSGGARTQYF
.	.	TRBV7-2	TRBJ2-3	TGTGCCAGCCAGAAAGGAGGGACTGATACGCAGTATTTT	CASQKGGTDTQYF
.	TRBD1	TRBV18	TRBJ1-1	TGTGCCAGCTCACCGAGGACAGGGGAGAACACTGAAGCTTTCTTT	CASSPRTGENTEAFF
.	TRBD1	TRBV4-2	TRBJ1-6	TGTGCCAGCAGCCAAGAAGGACAGGGCCCTCTGCCACCCCTCCACTTT	CASSQEGQGPLPPLHF
.	TRBD1	TRBV28	TRBJ2-1	TGTGCCAGCAGTCCCGGGACAGTTTACAATGAGCAGTTCTTC	CASSPGTVYNEQFF
.	TRBD1	TRBV5-4	TRBJ1-4	TGTGCCAGCAGTTTTTGGACAGGGGATAATGAAAAACTGTTTTTT	CASSFWTGDNEKLFF
.	.	TRBV4-3	TRBJ1-2	TGCGCCAGCAGCCAAGATAGCAGAGCTAACTATGGCTACACCTTC	CASSQDSRANYGYTF
.	.	TRBV6-1	TRBJ2-2	TGTGCCAGCAGTCCCCTGACTGGAGACGGGGAGCTGTTTTTT	CASSPLTGDGELFF
.	TRBD1	TRBV5-4	TRBJ2-7	TGTGCCAGCAGCGCCGGGACAGTAGGGACCTACGAGCAGTACTTC	CASSAGTVGTYEQYF
.	.	TRBV19	TRBJ2-5	TGTGCCAGTAGTATAACAGAGCAAGAGACCCAGTACTTC	CASSITEQETQYF
.	.	TRBV6-4	TRBJ2-1	TGTGCCAGCAGTGACGGAAGAGGGAGTGAGCAGTTCTTC	CASSDGRGSEQFF
.	.	TRBV6-5	TRBJ1-4	TGTGCCAGCACCCCCCGGTCGGATGAAAAACTGTTTTTT	CASTPRSDEKLFF